This TCR beta chain was documented in a study of blood T cells in healthy people across ages (dated by TCRdb to 2014 to 2015). Context from the whole study: In model experiments, roughly one uniquely barcoded TCR beta cDNA molecule per two T cells was captured by template switching. To avoid experimental bias, donors of different ages were randomly spread across the sequencing lanes. The study measured age-related changes in TCR beta repertoire diversity using deep sequencing normalized with unique cDNA molecular identifiers. The donors were divided into four age groups: young (average approximately 17 years), middle-aged (about 40), aged (about 56) and long-lived (roughly 88). The study analyzed two additional independent replicas of 1 million unique cDNA reads from the same blood draw for two donors, one aged 18 to 29 and one aged 80 or older.

Systemically healthy Caucasian individuals from Russia, 35 to 40 in total and aged about 6 to 95 years, were included as donors. Each donor gave ten milliliters of peripheral blood, drawn into EDTA-treated Vacutainer tubes. PBMCs were isolated by Ficoll-Paque density-gradient centrifugation, with at least 7 million obtained per sample. Total RNA was extracted from PBMCs with Trizol reagent, with at least 5 micrograms obtained per sample. For every donor, flow cytometry on a PBMC aliquot measured the percentage of naive CD45RAhigh/CD27high T cells. With respect to this clonotype: Its target antigen remains unknown. The input lacks base qualities; no much larger clone sits a single base away.

Findings and caveats that apply to the study as a whole: Total diversity estimates from one million sequenced T cells were considered lower bounds and underestimates. Observed TCR beta diversity per million T cells fell roughly linearly with age, and a significant reduction was already apparent by age around 39. Because the CMV infection status of the donors was unknown, age-related changes in expanded clonotypes may potentially have been confounded. Bulk unsorted PBMC profiling prevented conclusive comparison of naive and antigen-experienced compartments. The long-lived group showed more naive CD4+ T cells, fewer expanded clones and increased TCR diversity than the aged group, suggesting age selection. There was a strong correlation between observed TCR beta diversity and the percentage of naive T cells measured by flow cytometry.

The library was prepared using 5' RACE. The sample was run on an Illumina HiSeq 2500. A second PCR of 7 to 11 cycles was run with a J-beta primer mix and a sample-barcoded 5' primer. A unique molecular identifier was introduced onto each TCR beta cDNA molecule by a template-switch 5' adaptor carrying 12 random nucleotides. Each sample yielded at least 3 million CDR3-containing paired-end reads. First-strand cDNA was synthesized from all RNA with the Mint cDNA synthesis kit, primed by a TRBC-specific oligonucleotide. After uracil-DNA glycosylase treatment, a first 18-cycle PCR used universal primers M1SS and BC2_uni_R on all cDNA. In the original analysis: Each sample was normalized by randomly selecting 1 million high-quality reads, each carrying a distinct molecular identifier. Reads sharing molecular identifiers were discarded rather than binned into consensus sequences. MiTCR, set to a Q25 quality threshold and the strictest error-elimination algorithm, was used for CDR3 identification, clonotype clustering and error correction. A nonparametric unseen species model with Euler transformation was used to estimate lower-bound total TCR beta diversity. TCRdb's own reprocessing of the public reads used fastp at Q25 and MiXCR and kept productive beta chains. Rows with a matching CDR3 protein are joined into one entry that keeps the most common DNA and genes. The V and J calls were determined by TCRdb, not by the authors. This sample lists 1.5 million or so distinct CDR3 sequences; approximately 40% were detected once. The ten largest clonotypes hold roughly 7.9% of the sample.

The CDR3 runs 15 amino acids, cysteine and phenylalanine included. Just the 45-base CDR3 DNA is kept, in frame starting at base 1. This receptor was obtained from a woman between 18 and 29 years old in good health. The sample taken for sequencing was blood. Recombination joined TRBV12-3 or TRBV12-4 with TRBJ2-5; a tentative D match to TRBD1 spans 5 bases. The J call may be faulty, since TRBJ2-7 better matches the DNA end. The CDR3 protein sequence reads: CASSLTLRAAYEQYF. The DNA is as follows: TGTGCCAGCAGTTTAACCCTCAGGGCCGCCTACGAGCAGTACTTC.